This T cell receptor beta chain was obtained from a study of T-cell memory formation after mild COVID-19. Study context: The two donors had largely donor-specific TCR clusters.

TCR alpha and TCR beta cDNA libraries carrying sample barcodes and UMIs came from 5'RACE with constant-segment primers. TCRdb ran MiXCR on the 5' RACE reads and lists one entry per CDR3 protein. The sample contains 150,000 to 200,000 distinct CDR3 sequences, around a third of which appear only once. To note about this clonotype: Its specificity is not known.

The trim removed 6 bases at V and 2 bases at J, leaving 6 bases unmatched. The germline V gene has CDR1 DFQATT and CDR2 SNEGSKA (reference sequence). The CDR3 sequence is 14 residues long. Study-level results: Mainly in CM and EM were contracting CD4+ clones; CD8+ were in EMRA. Nothing showed for sure that second-wave clones peaking on day 37 were SARS-CoV-2 specific.

This receptor was obtained from an adult woman who had mild COVID-19 (a few samples of this study predate the infection). Cell type and time point are not known. Material for sequencing was PBMCs or a T cell subset sorted from them (not recorded which). The chain joins TRBV20-1 to TRBJ1-4, with 7 bases aligning to TRBD1. The CDR3 loop reads CSALQGITNEKLFF. The CDR3 DNA follows: TGCAGTGCGTTACAGGGGATTACTAATGAAAAACTGTTTTTT.